The 3 T cell receptor beta chains below all came from one sample that was sequenced in a study of molecular identifiers for immune sequencing clone quantification. TCRdb fed the PCR reads into MiXCR, producing one record per CDR3 protein. There are roughly 100,000 distinct CDR3 sequences in the sample; 30% to 45% occur only once, and 9.5% to 10% lies in the top ten. What was sequenced was naive CD8+ T cells from blood, with Jurkat cell RNA spiked in. Subset reported: FACS-sorted CD8+CD4-CCR7+CD45RA+ naive T cells. All receptors derive from a human donor in good health. Some libraries in this study had Jurkat cell RNA spiked in.

The chain combines TRBV4-2 with TRBJ2-7, with 9 bases matching TRBD1. V lost 4 bases, J lost 4 bases, and 11 bases stayed unmatched. Germline V gene lookup returns CDR1 LGHNA and CDR2 YNFKEQ. The length of the CDR3 is 16 residues. CDR3 DNA sequence: TGTGCCAGCAGCCGGGGCCTGGGACAGGGTTTATACGAGCAGTACTTC. It is translated as CASSRGLGQGLYEQYF.

The rearrangement joins TRBV10-3 to TRBJ2-3; 11 bases agree with TRBD2. CDR1 ENHRY and CDR2 SYGVKD come from the germline V gene. The length of the CDR3 is 16 residues. V gave up 8 bases and J gave up 6 bases; unmatched junction bases: 13. The CDR3 coding sequence is TGTGCCATCCGCCCGACTAGCGGGGAGTTTAGGGATACGCAGTATTTT. This translates into CAIRPTSGEFRDTQYF.

Here the CDR3 reads CASSQGTASGNTIYF. The CDR3 DNA sequence: TGCGCCAGCAGCCAAGGCACAGCCTCTGGAAACACCATATATTTT. The chain is built from TRBV4-1 and TRBJ1-3; D call uncertain. Germline CDR1 reads MGHRA; CDR2 reads YSYEKL. V was trimmed by 1 base and J by 0 bases, leaving 7 bases between them. CDR3 size: 15 residues.